These T cell receptor beta chains were read from a single sample in a study of STAT5B mutations in CD4+ large granular lymphocyte leukemia. Libraries were prepared by immunoSEQ multiplex PCR; TCRdb keeps only in-frame clonotypes and omits some of them. The repertoire has tens of thousands of clones, around three quarters of them found once; the top ten carry less than 4.5%. The sequenced sample was CD4+ T cells from blood buffy coats. The receptors originated from a human donor in good health. The CDR3 runs from the conserved cysteine through the conserved F or W. D genes are given only for firm matches. Clone size is given for some rows only: seen once, a few or many times, or a class if the clone is expanded.

V gene: TRBV5-5; D gene: -; clone size: -; J gene: TRBJ2-6; CDR3 DNA: TGTGCCAGCAGCTTGGGACAGGCTGGGGCCAACGTCCTGACTTTC; CDR3 protein: CASSLGQAGANVLTF
V gene: TRBV9; D gene: TRBD2; clone size: -; J gene: TRBJ2-1; CDR3 DNA: TGTGCCAGCACCCGGGCCGGGACGAGCGGGAACTACAATGAGCAGTTCTTC; CDR3 protein: CASTRAGTSGNYNEQFF
V gene: TRBV2; D gene: -; clone size: -; J gene: TRBJ2-2; CDR3 DNA: TGTGCCAGCAGGGCAGGGTGGGCCGGGGAGCTGTTTTTT; CDR3 protein: CASRAGWAGELFF
V gene: TRBV13; D gene: TRBD2; clone size: -; J gene: TRBJ2-1; CDR3 DNA: TGTGCCAGCAGCTTATCCCATAGGCGGGAGAGCCCCTACAATGAGCAGTTCTTC; CDR3 protein: CASSLSHRRESPYNEQFF
V gene: TRBV6-5; D gene: -; clone size: -; J gene: TRBJ2-3; CDR3 DNA: TGTGCCAGCAGTTATACGTTTGGAGATACGCAGTATTTT; CDR3 protein: CASSYTFGDTQYF
V gene: TRBV11-2; D gene: -; clone size: once; J gene: TRBJ2-7; CDR3 DNA: TGTGCCAGCAGCTTAGCGAACGAGCAGTACTTC; CDR3 protein: CASSLANEQYF
V gene: TRBV5-6; D gene: -; clone size: -; J gene: TRBJ2-1; CDR3 DNA: TGTGCCAGCAGCTTGGGAGGAGATGGTTACAATGAGCAGTTCTTC; CDR3 protein: CASSLGGDGYNEQFF
V gene: TRBV6-1; D gene: TRBD1; clone size: few; J gene: TRBJ1-2; CDR3 DNA: TGTGCCAGCAGTAAGGACAGGGATAGTTTCTATGGCTACACCTTC; CDR3 protein: CASSKDRDSFYGYTF
V gene: TRBV6-1; D gene: -; clone size: -; J gene: TRBJ2-2; CDR3 DNA: TGTGCCAGCAGCCTAAAAATCGGCGGGGAGCTGTTTTTT; CDR3 protein: CASSLKIGGELFF
V gene: TRBV7-2; D gene: -; clone size: -; J gene: TRBJ2-2; CDR3 DNA: TGTGCCAGCAGAGTCCGTGGCCATCGGTCCGGGGAGCTGTTTTTT; CDR3 protein: CASRVRGHRSGELFF
V gene: TRBV5-1; D gene: -; clone size: -; J gene: TRBJ1-1; CDR3 DNA: TGCGCCAGCAGCATAGGGGATTTGGAGAAAGCTTTCTTT; CDR3 protein: CASSIGDLEKAFF
V gene: TRBV13; D gene: TRBD1; clone size: once; J gene: TRBJ2-1; CDR3 DNA: TGTGCCAGCAGCTTCCGGACAGGGATGGCGAATGAGCAGTTCTTC; CDR3 protein: CASSFRTGMANEQFF
V gene: TRBV11-2; D gene: TRBD2; clone size: -; J gene: TRBJ2-7; CDR3 DNA: TGTGCCAGCAGCACCCCCCTAGCGGGAGACGAGCAGTACTTC; CDR3 protein: CASSTPLAGDEQYF
V gene: TRBV9; D gene: TRBD2; clone size: -; J gene: TRBJ2-7; CDR3 DNA: TGTGCCAGCAGCGTAGGCGGGAGGAATTACGAGCAGTACTTC; CDR3 protein: CASSVGGRNYEQYF
V gene: TRBV28; D gene: -; clone size: once; J gene: TRBJ2-7; CDR3 DNA: TGTGCCAGCCAAACCGGGACCGAGGGTTCCTACGAGCAGTACTTC; CDR3 protein: CASQTGTEGSYEQYF
V gene: TRBV19; D gene: TRBD1; clone size: -; J gene: TRBJ1-3; CDR3 DNA: TGTGCCAGTAGTCGACAGGGGACCTTCGCTCCTGGAAACACCATATATTTT; CDR3 protein: CASSRQGTFAPGNTIYF
V gene: TRBV7-7; D gene: TRBD1; clone size: few; J gene: TRBJ1-4; CDR3 DNA: TGTGCCAGCAGTTCCGGGACAGGCTTTAATGAAAAACTGTTTTTT; CDR3 protein: CASSSGTGFNEKLFF
V gene: TRBV30; D gene: -; clone size: -; J gene: TRBJ2-1; CDR3 DNA: TGTGCCTGGAAGGAGATTTCACAGCAGTTCTTC; CDR3 protein: CAWKEISQQFF
V gene: TRBV6-5; D gene: -; clone size: -; J gene: TRBJ1-2; CDR3 DNA: TGTGCCAGCACCTACGGCGGTGGCTACACCTTC; CDR3 protein: CASTYGGGYTF
V gene: TRBV5-1; D gene: TRBD2; clone size: -; J gene: TRBJ2-3; CDR3 DNA: TGCGCCAGCAGCTCTTCCGGGACTACCACAAGCACAGATACGCAGTATTTT; CDR3 protein: CASSSSGTTTSTDTQYF
V gene: TRBV2; D gene: -; clone size: few; J gene: TRBJ1-5; CDR3 DNA: TGTGCCAGCGACGGGAGGGGGAATCAGCCCCAGCATTTT; CDR3 protein: CASDGRGNQPQHF
V gene: TRBV6-1; D gene: -; clone size: few; J gene: TRBJ1-5; CDR3 DNA: TGTGCCAGCAGTGTGGGAGGACAGCCCCAGCATTTT; CDR3 protein: CASSVGGQPQHF
V gene: TRBV6-5; D gene: TRBD1; clone size: -; J gene: TRBJ2-6; CDR3 DNA: TGTGCCACCCGGGACAGGGGAACTGGGGCCAACGTCCTGACTTTC; CDR3 protein: CATRDRGTGANVLTF
V gene: TRBV10-3; D gene: TRBD1; clone size: few; J gene: TRBJ1-5; CDR3 DNA: TGTGCCATCAGTCCCGGGACAGGGTTTCAGCCCCAGCATTTT; CDR3 protein: CAISPGTGFQPQHF
V gene: TRBV5-4; D gene: -; clone size: -; J gene: TRBJ2-5; CDR3 DNA: TGTGCCAGCAGCGCTGGGGGCGCGGGGGAAGAGACCCAGTACTTC; CDR3 protein: CASSAGGAGEETQYF
V gene: TRBV15; D gene: -; clone size: -; J gene: TRBJ1-2; CDR3 DNA: TGTGCCACCAGCAGAGATTTGGGGGGGAATGGCTACACCTTC; CDR3 protein: CATSRDLGGNGYTF
V gene: TRBV18; D gene: -; clone size: -; J gene: TRBJ1-1; CDR3 DNA: TGTGCCAGCTCGGATCGCGGGGCGAACACTGAAGCTTTCTTT; CDR3 protein: CASSDRGANTEAFF
V gene: TRBV30; D gene: -; clone size: -; J gene: TRBJ1-2; CDR3 DNA: TGTGCCTGGAGAGGCAGGGAGGTCTATGGCTACACCTTC; CDR3 protein: CAWRGREVYGYTF
V gene: TRBV27; D gene: -; clone size: -; J gene: TRBJ2-3; CDR3 DNA: TGTGCCAGCAGTTCCACTCTAAACACAGATACGCAGTATTTT; CDR3 protein: CASSSTLNTDTQYF
V gene: TRBV4-1; D gene: TRBD1; clone size: few; J gene: TRBJ2-5; CDR3 DNA: TGCGCCAGCAGCCAAGGGGGTCAGGGGGCGGTGGAGACCCAGTACTTC; CDR3 protein: CASSQGGQGAVETQYF
V gene: TRBV7-6; D gene: -; clone size: -; J gene: TRBJ2-3; CDR3 DNA: TGTGCCAGCAGCCCAAGGGGCGGGTCTTTAGATACGCAGTATTTT; CDR3 protein: CASSPRGGSLDTQYF
V gene: TRBV10-3; D gene: -; clone size: -; J gene: TRBJ2-2; CDR3 DNA: TGTGCCATCAGCGAGCCGGGATACGCTTCGGGCGGGGAGCTGTTTTTT; CDR3 protein: CAISEPGYASGGELFF
V gene: TRBV5-1; D gene: -; clone size: -; J gene: TRBJ1-1; CDR3 DNA: TGCGCCAGCAGCTTAGGGGTGAACACTGAAGCTTTCTTT; CDR3 protein: CASSLGVNTEAFF
V gene: TRBV27; D gene: TRBD1; clone size: -; J gene: TRBJ1-2; CDR3 DNA: TGTGCCAGCAGATTCCCCCAGGGGGCTGGCTACACCTTC; CDR3 protein: CASRFPQGAGYTF